The next 17 T cell receptor beta chains were all read from a single sample in a study of blood T cell repertoires in COVID-19. Clones were sequenced by immunoSEQ multiplex PCR, and TCRdb holds only the in-frame ones, with some missing. The sample has 150,000 or so clones, more than 80% seen once. Specimen: peripheral blood. The receptors were gathered from a human donor with acute or convalescent COVID-19. The donor label of this sample is uncertain.

The V gene is TRBV27, the J gene TRBJ1-6, with TRBD1 matching over 9 bases. There are 17 residues in the CDR3. Trimming at V came to 5 bases and at J to 6 bases, leaving 11 bases not matched to a gene. Looked up from germline, CDR1 is MNHEY and CDR2 is SMNVEV (reference sequence). The CDR3: CASSSYAGTGLNSPLHF. The CDR3 DNA reads as TGTGCCAGCAGTAGTTACGCCGGGACAGGGCTTAATTCACCCCTCCACTTT.

The CDR3 region has the DNA TGTGCCAGCACTTTCGACGGTGGGCGACAGCCGTTCTTC. Its translation: CASTFDGGRQPFF. The rearrangement links TRBV2 to TRBJ2-1; a weak D match, TRBD1 (5 bases). Germline CDR1 SNHLY, CDR2 FYNNEI. Trimming removed 7 bases at V and 15 bases at J, with 22 bases between. The CDR3 spans 13 residues. Together with reference TRBV2 and TRBJ2-1, the CDR3 gives the full variable domain: EPEVTQTPSHQVTQMGQEVILRCVPISNHLYFYWYRQILGQKVEFLVSFYNNEISEKSEIFDDQFSVERPDGSNFTLKIRSTKLEDSAMYFCASTFDGGRQPFFGPGTRLTVL.

This clone has more than one count but fewer than ten. The rearrangement links TRBV5-4 to TRBJ2-7; 8 bases agree with TRBD2. This CDR3 region has 15 residues. Germline V gene sequence: CDR1 SGHNT, CDR2 YYREEE (reference sequence). V was clipped by 0 bases and J by 4 bases; unmatched bases: 6. The chain's CDR3 is CASSLAGGAGYEQYV. CDR3 in DNA: TGTGCCAGCAGCTTGGCCGGGGGGGCAGGGTACGAGCAGTACGTC.

This chain connects TRBV9 to TRBJ1-4, with 9 bases matching TRBD1. Germline CDR1 SGDLS, CDR2 YYNGEE. The CDR3 consists of 14 residues. V lost 5 bases to trimming and J lost 8 bases; unmatched junction nucleotides: 7. CDR3 coding DNA: TGTGCCAGCAGTCCGACAGGGGGAGAGGAAAAACTGTTTTTT. It codes for CASSPTGGEEKLFF.

The genes are TRBV5-1 and TRBJ2-2, with D tentatively TRBD1 (6 bases). Looked up from germline, CDR1 is SGHRS and CDR2 is YFSETQ. The CDR3 loop spans 16 amino acids. Trimming took 4 bases from V and 3 from J, leaving 16 bases between them. This CDR3 is CASSPPQGPHTGELFF. The CDR3 DNA is TGCGCCAGCAGCCCGCCACAGGGACCTCACACCGGGGAGCTGTTTTTT.

CDR3 amino acids: CASSASGGDTGELFF. The CDR3 coding sequence is TGTGCCAGCAGTGCTAGCGGGGGGGACACCGGGGAGCTGTTTTTT. This chain joins TRBV9 and TRBJ2-2, with 12 nucleotides matching TRBD2. The CDR3 runs to 15 residues. J lost 3 bases, V lost 5 bases, and 2 bases had no gene match. CDR1 is SGDLS and CDR2 is YYNGEE in the germline V gene.

The gene calls are TRBV28 and TRBJ1-2; unclear D gene. Per the germline V gene, CDR1 is MDHEN and CDR2 is SYDVKM. Trimming shortened V by 3 bases and J by 2 bases, and 22 bases separated the two germline ends. This CDR3 is 18 amino acids long. The CDR3 loop is CASSFVPGGPRMNYGYTF. The CDR3 DNA is TGTGCCAGCAGTTTTGTGCCAGGAGGTCCGAGGATGAACTATGGCTACACCTTC.

This clone was counted between two and nine times. The V and J genes are TRBV2 and TRBJ1-5; 7 positions agree with TRBD1. The germline V gene encodes CDR1 SNHLY and CDR2 FYNNEI. V dropped 6 bases and J dropped 2; count of bases not matched to a gene: 4. This CDR3 is 14 amino acids long. CDR3 residues: CASRDDRGNQPQHF. The DNA for the CDR3 is TGTGCCAGCAGGGACGACAGGGGCAATCAGCCCCAGCATTTT.

The chain has TRBV15 and TRBJ1-2; D unresolved. The germline gives CDR1 LNHNV, CDR2 YYDKDF (reference sequence). The V end lost 4 bases, the J end lost 3 bases, and 9 bases lay between the germline ends. The CDR3 covers 13 residues. The CDR3 DNA sequence: TGTGCCACCAGCAAAGAAGCCTACTATGGCTACACCTTC. Protein: CATSKEAYYGYTF.

The chain employs TRBV27 and TRBJ2-2; 7 bases are shared with TRBD1. With V trimmed by 7 bases and J by 3 bases, 5 bases remained unmatched. Germline loops: CDR1 MNHEY, CDR2 SMNVEV (reference sequence). The CDR3 spans 14 residues. The CDR3 protein is CASTAGGYTGELFF. The CDR3 DNA reads as TGTGCCAGCACGGCAGGGGGATACACCGGGGAGCTGTTTTTT.

V gene TRBV7-8 combines with J gene TRBJ1-1; a possible D gene is TRBD1 (5 bases). Germline V gene sequence: CDR1 SGHVS, CDR2 FQNEAQ. V was cut by 1 base and J by 7 bases, with 10 bases left in between. This CDR3 comprises 13 residues. CDR3 loop: CASSLDRTFEAFF. The CDR3 DNA sequence: TGTGCCAGCAGCTTAGACAGGACCTTTGAAGCTTTCTTT.

The genes are TRBV18 and TRBJ2-3; D uncertain. CDR3 size: 13 residues. Per the germline V gene, CDR1 is KGHSH and CDR2 is LQKENI. V was clipped by 6 bases and J by 1 base, with 8 bases between them. The CDR3, as DNA: TGTGCCAGCTCCCCCCGGGGCACAGATACGCAGTATTTT. Its protein is CASSPRGTDTQYF.

The chain combines TRBV5-5 with TRBJ2-1, with D tentatively TRBD1 (5 bases). The V gene lost 0 bases and the J gene lost 2 bases, with 9 bases spanning the gap. CDR1 is SGHKS, CDR2 YYEKEE, per germline (reference sequence). This CDR3 contains 15 residues. Here the CDR3 reads CASSLEGVAYNEQFF. CDR3 sequence (DNA): TGTGCCAGCAGCTTGGAAGGGGTTGCCTACAATGAGCAGTTCTTC.

The genes are TRBV5-4 and TRBJ2-3, with D maybe TRBD1 (5 bases). CDR3 length: 15 amino acids. Per the germline V gene, CDR1 is SGHNT and CDR2 is YYREEE (reference sequence). The V end was cut by 4 bases, the J end by 0 bases, with 12 bases between. The CDR3 spells CASSLQGTSTDTQYF. The CDR3, as DNA: TGTGCCAGCAGCCTCCAGGGAACCAGCACAGATACGCAGTATTTT.

The gene calls are TRBV3-1 (or the pseudogene TRBV3-2) and TRBJ1-2, with a tentative D call TRBD1 (5 bases). The germline gives CDR1 LGHDT, CDR2 YNNKEL (reference sequence). CDR3 length: 12 residues. V was pared by 1 base and J by 7 bases, with 7 bases between. CDR3 region: CASSQAGVGYTF. The CDR3 region has the DNA TGTGCCAGCAGCCAAGCGGGGGTTGGCTACACCTTC.

The rearrangement joins TRBV21-1 to TRBJ2-7; whether TRBD1, the table's D call, matches the DNA was not checked. TRBV21-1 is deemed a pseudogene. The CDR3 totals 13 residues. The CDR3: CASSKGAPPEQYV. CDR3 sequence (DNA): TGTGCCAGCAGCAAAGGGGCTCCTCCCGAGCAGTACGTC.

The chain combines TRBV6-1 with TRBJ2-7; TRBD1 is a possible D gene (6 bases). Trimming stripped 3 bases from V and 2 bases from J, with 17 bases between. Germline V lookup: CDR1 MNHNS, CDR2 SASEGT. This CDR3 comprises 16 residues. CDR3: CASSEWVQGSTYEQYF. CDR3 nucleotide sequence: TGTGCCAGCAGTGAGTGGGTACAGGGTAGCACCTACGAGCAGTACTTC.